This T cell receptor (beta chain) was profiled in a study of blood T cell repertoires in COVID-19. For the study at large: Samples of COVID-19 (acute and convalescent) were obtained from the United States, Italy and Spain.

The protocol was immunoSEQ multiplex PCR, while the TCRdb copy is restricted to in-frame clones and leaves out a portion. The sample lists 220,000 or so clones; around 90% were seen once. The clonotype was recovered from a man aged 25 to 40 who had been exposed to COVID-19. The sequencing input was PBMCs or T cells enriched from blood (not recorded which).

DNA for the CDR3: TGCGCCAGCAGCTTTCCGGGGGGGCTGTACAATGAGCAGTTCTTC. This encodes CASSFPGGLYNEQFF. The chain employs TRBV5-1 and TRBJ2-1, with TRBD2 identical over 8 bases. Trimming cost V 2 bases and J 4 bases; bases outside gene matches: 5. The germline V gene encodes CDR1 SGHRS and CDR2 YFSETQ. The CDR3 loop spans 15 amino acids.